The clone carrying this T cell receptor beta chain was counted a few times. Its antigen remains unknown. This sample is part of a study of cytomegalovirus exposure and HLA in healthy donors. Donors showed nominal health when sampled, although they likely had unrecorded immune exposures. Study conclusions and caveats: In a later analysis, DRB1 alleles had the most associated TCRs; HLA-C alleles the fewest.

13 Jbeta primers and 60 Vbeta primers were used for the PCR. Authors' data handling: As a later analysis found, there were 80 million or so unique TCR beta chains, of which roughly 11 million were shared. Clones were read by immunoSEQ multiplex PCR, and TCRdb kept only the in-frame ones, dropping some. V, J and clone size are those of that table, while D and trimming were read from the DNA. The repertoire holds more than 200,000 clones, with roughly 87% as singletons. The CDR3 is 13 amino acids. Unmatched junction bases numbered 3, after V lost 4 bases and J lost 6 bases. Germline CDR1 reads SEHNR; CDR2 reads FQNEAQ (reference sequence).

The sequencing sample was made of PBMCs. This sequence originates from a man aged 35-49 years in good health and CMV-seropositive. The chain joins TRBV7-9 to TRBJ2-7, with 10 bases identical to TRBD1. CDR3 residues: CASSYGQGVEQYF. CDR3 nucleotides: TGTGCCAGCAGCTACGGACAGGGGGTCGAGCAGTACTTC.